This T cell receptor (beta chain) was identified in a study of Ad26.COV2.S vaccination and SARS-CoV-2 variants. On the study more broadly: Of the COV1001 trial arms, the Ad26.COV2.S arm included the donor. Donor got 5x10^10 or 1x10^11 viral particles of Ad26.COV2.S. Study-level results: Breadth, reportedly substantial, characterized the spike-specific CD8+ and CD4+ T cell responses after vaccination.

In regard to this clone: Antigen unknown.

CDR1 and CDR2 from the germline V gene are LNHDA and SQIVND (reference sequence). Trimming stripped 3 bases from V and 9 bases from J, with 12 bases between. There are 13 residues in the CDR3. Treatment noted: 19 received Ad26.COV2.S at low or high dose, single or two shots; several received placebo; per-sample allocation not given. Day 63 after the first injection of vaccine or placebo was the sampling time. Within Boston, the person who donated was an adult of 18-55 years. Generated by immunoSEQ multiplex PCR, the TCRdb table keeps only in-frame clones and is missing some. This table has roughly 500,000 clones, around 90% appearing once.

Sequences were derived from peripheral blood, sampled in a trial of Ad26.COV2.S vaccine versus placebo. The chain combines TRBV19 with TRBJ2-1; no definite D call. The sequence was collected from a person aged 18 to 65 who received the Ad26.COV2.S COVID-19 vaccine or a placebo. CDR3 nucleotides: TGTGCCAGTAGTATCTTTTCCGGTTTTGAGCAGTTCTTC. It translates to CASSIFSGFEQFF.